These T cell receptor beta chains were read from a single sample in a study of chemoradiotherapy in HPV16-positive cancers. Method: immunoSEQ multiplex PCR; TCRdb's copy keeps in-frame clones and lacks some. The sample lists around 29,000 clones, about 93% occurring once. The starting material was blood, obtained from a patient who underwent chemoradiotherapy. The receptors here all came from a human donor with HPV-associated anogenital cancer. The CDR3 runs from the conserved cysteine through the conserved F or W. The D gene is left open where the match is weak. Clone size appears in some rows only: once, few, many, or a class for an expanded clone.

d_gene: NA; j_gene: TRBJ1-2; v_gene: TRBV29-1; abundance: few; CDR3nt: TGCAGCGTTTTAATGGTAGATGGCTACACCTTC; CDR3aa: CSVLMVDGYTF
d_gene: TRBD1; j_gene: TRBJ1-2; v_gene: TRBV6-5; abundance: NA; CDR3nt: TGTGCCAGCAGTTACTCGAGGGACAGGGACTCCTATGGCTACACCTTC; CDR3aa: CASSYSRDRDSYGYTF
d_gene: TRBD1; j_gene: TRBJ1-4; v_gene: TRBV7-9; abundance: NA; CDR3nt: TGTGCCAGCAGCACCCCGGACAGGGGCCTTACTAATGAAAAACTGTTTTTT; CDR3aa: CASSTPDRGLTNEKLFF
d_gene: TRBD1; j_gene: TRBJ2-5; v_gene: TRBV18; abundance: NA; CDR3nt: TGTGCCAGCTCACCGCGACAGGGAGAGACCCAGTACTTC; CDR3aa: CASSPRQGETQYF
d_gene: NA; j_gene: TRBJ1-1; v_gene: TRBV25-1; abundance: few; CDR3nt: TGTGCCAGCAGTGCATACACTGAAGCTTTCTTT; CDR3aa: CASSAYTEAFF
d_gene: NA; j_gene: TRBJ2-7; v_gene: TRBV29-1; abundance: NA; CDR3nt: TGCAGCGTTGAGGGTTTGGCTAGCTCCGAGCAGTACTTC; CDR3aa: CSVEGLASSEQYF
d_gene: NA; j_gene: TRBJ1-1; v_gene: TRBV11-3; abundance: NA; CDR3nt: TGTGCCAGCAGCCGCAGGGGGAACACTGAAGCTTTCTTT; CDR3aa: CASSRRGNTEAFF
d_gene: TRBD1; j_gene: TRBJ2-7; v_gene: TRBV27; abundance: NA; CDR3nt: TGTGCCAGCAGTTTGGGGACAGGTTCCTACGAGCAGTACTTC; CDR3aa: CASSLGTGSYEQYF
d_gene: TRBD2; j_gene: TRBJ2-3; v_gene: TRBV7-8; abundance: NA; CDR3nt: TGTGCCAGCACCAAGACTAGCGGGAGAACAGATACGCAGTATTTT; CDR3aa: CASTKTSGRTDTQYF
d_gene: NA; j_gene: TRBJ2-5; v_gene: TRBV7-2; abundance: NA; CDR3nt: TGTGCCAGCAGCTTGGGGGCGCAAGAGACCCAGTACTTC; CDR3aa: CASSLGAQETQYF
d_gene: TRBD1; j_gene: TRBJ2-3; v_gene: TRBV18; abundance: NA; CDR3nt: TGTGCCAGCTCCCGACTCCAGACAGGGGCCGGTGATACGCAGTATTTT; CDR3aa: CASSRLQTGAGDTQYF
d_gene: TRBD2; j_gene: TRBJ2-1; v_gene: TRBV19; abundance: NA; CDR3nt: TGTGCCAGTAGACCGACTAGCGCGAACAATGAGCAGTTCTTC; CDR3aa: CASRPTSANNEQFF
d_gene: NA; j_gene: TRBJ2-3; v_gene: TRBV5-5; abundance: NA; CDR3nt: TGTGCCAGCAGCTTGACGGCGGGACTGGTGGCGCAGTATTTT; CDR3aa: CASSLTAGLVAQYF
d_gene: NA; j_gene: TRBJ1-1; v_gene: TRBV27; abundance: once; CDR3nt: TGTGCCAGCAGGACCTTCGTAAAGAACACTGAAGCTTTCTTT; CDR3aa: CASRTFVKNTEAFF
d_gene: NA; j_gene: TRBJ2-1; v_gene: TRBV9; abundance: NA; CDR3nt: TGTGCCAGCAGCGTAGATGGCCCCCAAGATGAGCAGTTCTTC; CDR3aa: CASSVDGPQDEQFF
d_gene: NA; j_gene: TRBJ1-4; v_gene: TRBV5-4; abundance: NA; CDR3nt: TGTGCCAGCAGCTTCGGGGGGTGGACTAATGAAAAACTGTTTTTT; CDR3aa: CASSFGGWTNEKLFF
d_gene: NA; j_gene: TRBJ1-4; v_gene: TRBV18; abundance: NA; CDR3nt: TGTGCCAGCTCACTAGGACGGAATGAAAAACTGTTTTTT; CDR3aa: CASSLGRNEKLFF
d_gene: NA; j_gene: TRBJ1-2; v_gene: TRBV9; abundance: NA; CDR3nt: TGTGCCAGCACCGGAGTGGGGGGCTACACCTTC; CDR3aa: CASTGVGGYTF
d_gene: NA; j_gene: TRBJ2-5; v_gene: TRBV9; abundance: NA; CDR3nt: TGTGCCAGCAGTACACGGGCGGAGACCCAGTACTTC; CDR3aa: CASSTRAETQYF
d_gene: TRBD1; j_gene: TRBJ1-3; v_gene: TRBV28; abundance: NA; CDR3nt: TGTGCCAGCATCGCGGGACAGGGCGCTGGAAACACCATATATTTT; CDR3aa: CASIAGQGAGNTIYF
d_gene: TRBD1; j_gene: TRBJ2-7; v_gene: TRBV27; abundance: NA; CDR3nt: TGTGCCAGCAGAGAAGAGACAGGGGGCTCCTACGAGCAGTACTTC; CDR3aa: CASREETGGSYEQYF
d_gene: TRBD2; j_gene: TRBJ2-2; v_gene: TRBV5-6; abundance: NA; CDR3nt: TGTGCCAGCAGCTTGAGGCTAGCGGGAGGGAGCGGGGAGCTGTTTTTT; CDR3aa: CASSLRLAGGSGELFF
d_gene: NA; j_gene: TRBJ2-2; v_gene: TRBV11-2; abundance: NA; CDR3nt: TGTGCCAGCAGCCTCCCGGGTTTGCGGGTGAACACCGGGGAGCTGTTTTTT; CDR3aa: CASSLPGLRVNTGELFF
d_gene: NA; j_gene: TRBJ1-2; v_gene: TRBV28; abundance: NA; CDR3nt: TGTGCCAGCAGAAAGGACATCCGCGATGGCTACACCTTC; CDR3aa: CASRKDIRDGYTF
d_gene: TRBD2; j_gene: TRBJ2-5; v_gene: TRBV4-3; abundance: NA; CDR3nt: TGCGCCAGCAGCCAAGAGCGGGGGGGCCAAGAGACCCAGTACTTC; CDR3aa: CASSQERGGQETQYF
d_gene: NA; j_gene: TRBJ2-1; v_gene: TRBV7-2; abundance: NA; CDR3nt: TGTGCCAGCAGTCTTTGGGGGAGCGAAAATGAGCAGTTCTTC; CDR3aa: CASSLWGSENEQFF
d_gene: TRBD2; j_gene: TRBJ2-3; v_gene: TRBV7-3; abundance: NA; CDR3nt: TGTGCCAGCAGCTTAAGCGGGGGAACAGATACGCAGTATTTT; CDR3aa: CASSLSGGTDTQYF
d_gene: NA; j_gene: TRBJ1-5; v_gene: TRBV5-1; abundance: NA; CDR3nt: TGCGCCAGCAGCCAAAGGGGGGGTACGGATCAGCCCCAGCATTTT; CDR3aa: CASSQRGGTDQPQHF
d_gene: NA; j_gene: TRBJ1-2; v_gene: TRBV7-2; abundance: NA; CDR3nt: TGTGCCAGCAGCTTGGACAGTACTCTTTATGGCTACACCTTC; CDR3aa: CASSLDSTLYGYTF
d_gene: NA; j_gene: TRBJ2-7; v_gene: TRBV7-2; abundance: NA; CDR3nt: TGTGCCAGCAGCCGAGACCGCGCCTACGAGCAGTACTTC; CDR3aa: CASSRDRAYEQYF
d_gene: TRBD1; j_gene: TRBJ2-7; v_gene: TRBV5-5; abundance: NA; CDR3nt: TGTGCCAGCAGCTTGGTGCCAGGGGGCCGCGGTGGCTTC; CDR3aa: CASSLVPGGRGGF
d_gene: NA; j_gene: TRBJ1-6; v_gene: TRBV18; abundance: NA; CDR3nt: TGTGCCAGCTCAACGGAAGGGGAACGGTCACCCCTCCACTTT; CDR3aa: CASSTEGERSPLHF
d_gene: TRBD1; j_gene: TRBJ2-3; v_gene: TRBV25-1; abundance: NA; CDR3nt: TGTGCCAGCAGTGAAGTGACAGGGCCGTCAGATACGCAGTATTTT; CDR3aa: CASSEVTGPSDTQYF
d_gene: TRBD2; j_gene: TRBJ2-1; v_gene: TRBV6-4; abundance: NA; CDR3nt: TGTGCCAGCAGTGACTTGGCTAGCGGAGGGGCTGAGCAGTTCTTC; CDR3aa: CASSDLASGGAEQFF
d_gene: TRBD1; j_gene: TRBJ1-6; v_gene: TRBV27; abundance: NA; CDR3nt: TGTGCCAGCAGTTTTACAGGGGAAAGGAATTCACCCCTCCACTTT; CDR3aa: CASSFTGERNSPLHF
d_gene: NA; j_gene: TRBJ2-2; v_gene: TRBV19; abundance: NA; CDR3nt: TGTGCCAGTAGTATTAGGAGGGGAGGCACCGGGGAGCTGTTTTTT; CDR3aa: CASSIRRGGTGELFF
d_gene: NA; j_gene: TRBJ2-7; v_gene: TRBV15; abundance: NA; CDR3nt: TGTGCCACCAGCAATCCAGCTCGGTCCTACGAGCAGTACTTC; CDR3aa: CATSNPARSYEQYF
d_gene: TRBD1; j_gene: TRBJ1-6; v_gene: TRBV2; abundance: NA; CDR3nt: TGTGCCAGCAGTCCTAACAGGGGCTGGAATTCACCCCTCCACTTT; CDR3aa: CASSPNRGWNSPLHF
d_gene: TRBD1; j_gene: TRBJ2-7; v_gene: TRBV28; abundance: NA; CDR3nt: TGTGCCAGCAGTGTAACCGGACAGGGGGCCTACGAGCAGTACTTC; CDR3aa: CASSVTGQGAYEQYF
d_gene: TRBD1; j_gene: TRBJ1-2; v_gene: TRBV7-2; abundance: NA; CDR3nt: TGTGCCAGCAGCCCCGACAGGGGGCTATATGGCTACACCTTC; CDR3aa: CASSPDRGLYGYTF
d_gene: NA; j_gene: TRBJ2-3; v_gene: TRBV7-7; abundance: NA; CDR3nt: TGTGCCAGCAGCCCACAGGGAGTGGGCACAGATACGCAGTATTTT; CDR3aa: CASSPQGVGTDTQYF
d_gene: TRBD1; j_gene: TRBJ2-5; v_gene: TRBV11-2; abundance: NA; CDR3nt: TGTGCCAGCAGCCGGTCCCGGGACAGGGAGCAGTACTTC; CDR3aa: CASSRSRDREQYF
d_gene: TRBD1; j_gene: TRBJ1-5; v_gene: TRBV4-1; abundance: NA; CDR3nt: TGCGCCAGCAGGTCCGGACAGGGGATGGGGCAGCCCCAGCATTTT; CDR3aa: CASRSGQGMGQPQHF
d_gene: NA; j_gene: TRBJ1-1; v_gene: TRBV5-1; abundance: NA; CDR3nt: TGCGCCAGCAGCTTGGAGGGGACCACTGAAGCTTTCTTT; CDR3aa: CASSLEGTTEAFF